This is a list of T cell receptor beta chains from one sample in a study of T cell responses to AZD1222 COVID-19 vaccine. Using immunoSEQ multiplex PCR, the repertoire was profiled, and TCRdb retains in-frame clones only, with some absent. The table shows around 180,000 clones, with 80% to 90% occurring only once. Sequences were derived from peripheral blood, sampled on day 0 of AZD1222 vaccination. Receptors originate from an adult in good health. CDR3s include the opening cysteine and the closing phenylalanine or tryptophan. D genes are given only for firm matches. Part of the rows lack a size; the others show once, few, many or a class for expanded clones.

D gene: .; V gene: TRBV25-1; clone size: .; J gene: TRBJ1-2; CDR3 DNA: TGTGCCAGCGGCTACGACCATGGCTACACCTTC; CDR3 protein: CASGYDHGYTF
D gene: .; V gene: TRBV6-1; clone size: .; J gene: TRBJ2-6; CDR3 DNA: TGTGCCAGCAGTGAAGGGGCGGCGGACTCTGGGGCCAACGTCCTGACTTTC; CDR3 protein: CASSEGAADSGANVLTF
D gene: .; V gene: TRBV7-2; clone size: .; J gene: TRBJ2-5; CDR3 DNA: TGTGCCAGCAGCGCGCGACAGGACCTAAACCAAGAGACCCAGTACTTC; CDR3 protein: CASSARQDLNQETQYF
D gene: .; V gene: TRBV19; clone size: few; J gene: TRBJ1-2; CDR3 DNA: TGTGCCAGTAGTAACAGCAGGGTAGCCTATGGCTACACCTTC; CDR3 protein: CASSNSRVAYGYTF
D gene: .; V gene: TRBV10-1; clone size: few; J gene: TRBJ2-7; CDR3 DNA: TGCGCCAGCAGTGAGCAGGGGTATACCGAGCAGTACTTC; CDR3 protein: CASSEQGYTEQYF
D gene: TRBD2; V gene: TRBV6-5; clone size: .; J gene: TRBJ2-7; CDR3 DNA: TGTGCCAGCAGTTACCTCCGCGGGGGTTACGAGCAGTACTTC; CDR3 protein: CASSYLRGGYEQYF
D gene: .; V gene: TRBV6-5; clone size: .; J gene: TRBJ1-2; CDR3 DNA: TGTGCCAGCAGTCCTATGATATGGGGCAGCTATGGCTACACCTTC; CDR3 protein: CASSPMIWGSYGYTF
D gene: TRBD2; V gene: TRBV7-3; clone size: .; J gene: TRBJ2-2; CDR3 DNA: TGTGCCAGCAGACTAGCGGGAGATACCGGGGAGCTGTTTTTT; CDR3 protein: CASRLAGDTGELFF
D gene: .; V gene: TRBV2; clone size: .; J gene: TRBJ2-1; CDR3 DNA: TGTGCCAGCAGTCAGGCGGTAGCGGTTCAGTTCTTC; CDR3 protein: CASSQAVAVQFF
D gene: .; V gene: TRBV30; clone size: .; J gene: TRBJ2-2; CDR3 DNA: TGTGCCTGGAGTTGGCAGGGTGGCGGGGAGCTGTTTTTT; CDR3 protein: CAWSWQGGGELFF
D gene: TRBD1; V gene: TRBV28; clone size: .; J gene: TRBJ1-2; CDR3 DNA: TGTGCCAGCAGTCGCCGGGGGACAGGGACTCGGGGTGGCTACACCTTC; CDR3 protein: CASSRRGTGTRGGYTF
D gene: TRBD1; V gene: TRBV19; clone size: .; J gene: TRBJ1-5; CDR3 DNA: TGTGCCAGTAGTATACGGACAGGGGAACAGCCCCAGCATTTT; CDR3 protein: CASSIRTGEQPQHF